This TCR beta chain was retrieved from a study of blood T cell repertoires in COVID-19. Study-level background: The study drew acute and convalescent COVID-19 samples from the United States, Italy and Spain. Sources were T cells, B-cell-depleted T cells, or PBMCs; the material itself was cDNA or gDNA.

Measured with immunoSEQ multiplex PCR; TCRdb has only the in-frame clones, and not every one. The sample has approximately 190,000 clones; 75% to 90% are singletons. V lost 8 bases, J lost 0 bases, and 12 bases lay in between. The CDR3 is 14 residues long. Germline lookup yields CDR1 SGHRS and CDR2 YFSETQ. The sequence was collected from a man aged 65 to 85 with active or convalescent COVID-19. This sequence joins TRBV5-1 and TRBJ1-3; D gene ambiguous. The sequenced sample was peripheral blood. CDR3 protein: CASREGLSGNTIYF. The CDR3 nucleotides read TGCGCCAGTAGGGAGGGCCTCTCTGGAAACACCATATATTTT.